This T cell receptor beta chain appears in the sequencing data of a study of blood T cell repertoires in COVID-19. Study details: In each case, the material was cDNA or gDNA derived from T cells, B-cell-depleted T cells, or PBMCs.

This CDR3 spans 14 amino acids. J gave up 1 base and V 4 bases, and 2 bases lay outside the gene matches. Germline V lookup: CDR1 SGDLS, CDR2 YYNGEE. In the original analysis: From reference gene primer amplification, estimates of nucleated cell counts were derived. Generated by immunoSEQ multiplex PCR, the TCRdb table keeps only in-frame clones and is missing some. V and J calls and clone size are copied from that table; D and trimming were computed from the DNA. The table shows 300,000 to 350,000 clones, with over 85% occurring only once. Participants came from fewer than 25 US areas, aged about 18 to 95 years.

What was sequenced was PBMCs or T cells enriched from blood (not recorded which). The source is a woman aged 30 to 39 who had recovered from COVID-19. V usage is TRBV9 and J usage is TRBJ2-1; TRBD2 matches at 7 bases. CDR3 DNA: TGTGCCAGCAGCCTAGCGGTGTCCTACAATGAGCAGTTCTTC. Its protein is CASSLAVSYNEQFF. The full variable domain, with the rest looked up from reference TRBV9 and TRBJ2-1, is DSGVTQTPKHLITATGQRVTLRCSPRSGDLSVYWYQQSLDQGLQFLIQYYNGEERAKGNILERFSAQQFPDLHSELNLSSLELGDSALYFCASSLAVSYNEQFFGPGTRLTVL.